This T cell receptor beta chain derives from a study of T cells in localized non-small cell lung cancer. Findings and caveats of the study: Adjacent lung held a median 57 of the top 100 tumor clones. Among the tissues sampled, uninvolved adjacent lung had the highest T cell clonality, above tumor. Blood T cell density predicted longer survival; adjacent-lung clonality, shorter. Sequencing was limited to one tumor region, leaving the possibility of heterogeneity open.

Using immunoSEQ multiplex PCR, the repertoire was profiled, and TCRdb retains in-frame clones only, with some absent. Among about 41,000 clones listed, roughly 90% were seen once. A remark on this clone: Antigen unknown.

Looked up from germline, CDR1 is MNHNS and CDR2 is SASEGT. Deletions cut 0 bases from V and 0 bases from J, with 9 bases between. CDR3 length: 16 residues. Specimen: peripheral blood, collected before any cancer treatment. The clonotype was recovered from a female donor aged 60 or older with stage I squamous cell lung carcinoma. The chain is built from TRBV6-1 and TRBJ1-5; no clear D. The CDR3 DNA reads TGTGCCAGCAGTGAAGCTAGAGTTTATAGCAATCAGCCCCAGCATTTT. Encoded protein: CASSEARVYSNQPQHF.